Presented here are 22 T cell receptor beta chains from one specimen sequenced in a study of blood T cell repertoires in COVID-19. Using immunoSEQ multiplex PCR, the repertoire was profiled, and TCRdb retains in-frame clones only, with some absent. The profile shows around 70,000 clones, about 90% of them singletons. The sequenced sample consisted of peripheral blood. The receptors shown here come from a human donor in a cohort sampled during active COVID-19.

This clone has only one observation. The chain links TRBV6-5 to TRBJ1-4, with a weak D call TRBD1 (5 bases). The ends were cut back, 7 bases at V and 5 bases at J, with 17 bases in the middle. The germline gives CDR1 MNHEY, CDR2 SVGAGI. The CDR3 contains 15 residues. The CDR3 region has the DNA TGTGCCAGCACTCTGACAGTCTTACTAAATGAAAAACTGTTTTTT. Amino acid sequence: CASTLTVLLNEKLFF.

This chain uses TRBV2 with TRBJ2-7, with D perhaps TRBD2 (6 bases). Trimming cost V 8 bases and J 1 base, with 12 bases left between them. The CDR3 length is 13 residues. CDR1 and CDR2 from the germline V gene are SNHLY and FYNNEI. The CDR3 DNA sequence: TGTGCCAGCCGGCGGGGAGAATCCTACGAGCAGTACTTC. It is translated as CASRRGESYEQYF.

V and J are TRBV12-3 or TRBV12-4 and TRBJ1-1; D remains ambiguous. The CDR3 is 13 residues long. Deletions cut 6 bases from V and 1 base from J, with 9 bases between. The CDR3 nucleotides read TGTGCCAGCAGGCTGCAGGCGAACACTGAAGCTTTCTTT. The encoded protein is CASRLQANTEAFF.

CDR3 DNA sequence: TGCGCCAGCAGCTTGGTTACAGGGGCTGGGGCCAACGTCCTGACTTTC. Protein product: CASSLVTGAGANVLTF. The chain carries TRBV5-1 and TRBJ2-6; 7 bases match TRBD1. The germline gives CDR1 SGHRS, CDR2 YFSETQ. The ends lost 0 bases at V and 2 bases at J; junction bases unmatched: 2. This CDR3 contains 16 residues. Supplemented by reference TRBV5-1 and TRBJ2-6, the full variable domain reads KAGVTQTPRYLIKTRGQQVTLSCSPISGHRSVSWYQQTPGQGLQFLFEYFSETQRNKGNFPGRFSGRQFSNSRSEMNVSTLELGDSALYLCASSLVTGAGANVLTFGAGSRLTVL.

Here the CDR3 DNA reads TGTGCCAGCAGCTTGGGGGGGCTAGGCAATCAGCCCCAGCATTTT. This translates into CASSLGGLGNQPQHF. V and J are TRBV5-6 and TRBJ1-5; possible D gene TRBD1, 6 bases. Trimming pared 0 bases from V and 2 bases from J, leaving 9 bases between. This CDR3 spans 15 amino acids. From germline, CDR1 is SGHDT and CDR2 YYEEEE.

Only a few counts were recorded for this clone. The chain couples TRBV7-9 to TRBJ2-2; tentative D call: TRBD1 (7 bases). The CDR3 loop spans 14 amino acids. The germline V gene encodes CDR1 SEHNR and CDR2 FQNEAQ (reference sequence). V gave up 8 bases and J gave up 2 bases, with 12 bases separating them. CDR3 coding DNA: TGTGCCAGCCGGGGGACAGCAAACACCGGGGAGCTGTTTTTT. Protein sequence: CASRGTANTGELFF.

This chain uses TRBV7-8 with TRBJ1-6, with D tentatively TRBD1 (5 bases). Germline CDR1 is SGHVS and CDR2 is FQNEAQ. The V end was cut by 0 bases, the J end by 7 bases, with 10 bases between. This CDR3 contains 15 residues. The DNA of the CDR3 is TGTGCCAGCAGCTTAGCGCAGGGAGGAAATTCACCCCTCCACTTT. This translates into CASSLAQGGNSPLHF.

This chain links TRBV9 with TRBJ2-7; 8 positions match TRBD2. Trimming at V came to 4 bases and at J to 3 bases, leaving 6 bases not matched to a gene. This CDR3 comprises 14 residues. Germline lookup yields CDR1 SGDLS and CDR2 YYNGEE. The CDR3 nucleotides are TGTGCCAGCAGCCGCCAGCGGGGGAACTACGAGCAGTACTTC. Its protein product is CASSRQRGNYEQYF.

The V gene is TRBV5-1, the J gene TRBJ1-1, with D possibly matching TRBD1 (5 bases). The germline V and J ends were trimmed by 0 bases and 6 bases, with 12 bases remaining between them. Germline CDR1 SGHRS, CDR2 YFSETQ. The CDR3 length is 14 residues. The CDR3 is CASSLGQSTAEAFF. In nucleotides, the CDR3 is TGCGCCAGCAGCTTGGGACAGTCTACTGCTGAAGCTTTCTTT.

The chain carries TRBV9 and TRBJ2-5; D possibly corresponds to TRBD1 (5 bases). V shed 0 bases and J shed 5 bases, with 8 bases lying between them. The CDR3 is made up of 13 amino acids. CDR1 and CDR2 (germline): SGDLS, YYNGEE. The CDR3 loop is CASSVVSGETQYF. The CDR3 coding sequence is TGTGCCAGCAGCGTAGTATCAGGGGAGACCCAGTACTTC.

J is TRBJ2-7 and V is TRBV2; 9 bases are shared with TRBD1. This CDR3 comprises 14 residues. Germline CDR1 and CDR2: SNHLY and FYNNEI. V was clipped by 6 bases and J by 5 bases; unmatched bases: 8. CDR3 sequence (DNA): TGTGCCAGCAGCCTACAGGGGGCCTGGGACGAGCAGTACTTC. The encoded protein is CASSLQGAWDEQYF.

The gene calls are TRBV24-1 and TRBJ2-7, with unresolved D. The CDR3 sequence is 14 residues long. CDR1 and CDR2 (germline): KGHDR, SFDVKD. The V gene lost 2 bases and the J gene lost 3 bases, with 10 bases spanning the gap. This CDR3 reads CATSDYLGFYEQYF. Here the CDR3 DNA reads TGTGCCACCAGTGATTACCTGGGCTTCTACGAGCAGTACTTC.

The chain couples TRBV6-2 or TRBV6-3 to TRBJ2-7; 15 bases are a match to TRBD2. V was clipped by 4 bases and J by 7 bases; unmatched bases: 8. CDR1 and CDR2 (germline): MNHEY, SVGEGT. CDR3 size: 16 residues. The CDR3, as DNA: TGTGCCAGCAGTTTATTCCGGACTAGCGGGGGGGATGAGCAGTACTTC. Translating it yields CASSLFRTSGGDEQYF.

This rearrangement joins TRBV18 to TRBJ2-1; D unresolved. Trimming shortened V by 2 bases and J by 6 bases, and 14 bases separated the two germline ends. CDR3 length equals 15 residues. CDR1 and CDR2 (germline): KGHSH, LQKENI. The CDR3 bases are TGTGCCAGCTCACCAGGCCGCGACTTACTCAATGAGCAGTTCTTC. The encoded protein is CASSPGRDLLNEQFF.

The chain employs TRBV5-1 and TRBJ2-5, with 10 bases matching TRBD2. This CDR3 has 15 residues. Per the germline V gene, CDR1 is SGHRS and CDR2 is YFSETQ. J gave up 5 bases and V 2 bases, and 6 bases lay outside the gene matches. The CDR3 is CASSLLAGKRETQYF. The CDR3 nucleotides are TGCGCCAGCAGCTTACTAGCGGGGAAGAGGGAGACCCAGTACTTC.

The chain is built from TRBV2 and TRBJ2-5; TRBD2 is a possible D gene (7 bases). There are 13 residues in the CDR3. V dropped 3 bases and J dropped 7 bases, with 12 bases sitting between them. CDR1 SNHLY and CDR2 FYNNEI come from the germline V gene. CDR3 region: CASSDGGGGTQYF. In nucleotides, the CDR3 is TGTGCCAGCAGTGATGGAGGGGGGGGGACCCAGTACTTC.

This sequence joins TRBV11-2 and TRBJ2-2, with TRBD1 matching over 7 bases. CDR3 length: 18 amino acids. V gave up 3 bases and J gave up 0 bases; unmatched junction bases: 10. Germline V gives CDR1 SGHAT, CDR2 FQNNGV. DNA of the CDR3: TGTGCCAGCAGCTTCAGACAGGGAACCTCCCCGAACACCGGGGAGCTGTTTTTT. Protein sequence: CASSFRQGTSPNTGELFF.

This clone has only one observation. The chain links TRBV21-1 to TRBJ2-7; the table's D call, TRBD1, was not checked against the DNA. TRBV21-1 is noted as a pseudogene. The CDR3 totals 11 residues. The CDR3 bases are TGTGCCAGCAGCAACTGGGCCCCTCAGTACTTC. Amino acid sequence: CASSNWAPQYF.

The chain joins TRBV5-1 to TRBJ1-2, with 9 bases lining up with TRBD1. Germline CDR1 is SGHRS and CDR2 is YFSETQ. This CDR3 region has 14 residues. V lost 0 bases to trimming and J lost 8 bases; unmatched junction nucleotides: 5. The CDR3 loop reads CASSLGGTGNGYTF. CDR3 DNA: TGCGCCAGCAGCTTGGGTGGGACAGGGAACGGCTACACCTTC.

The chain has TRBV10-3 and TRBJ2-7, with 8 bases fitting TRBD1. The CDR3 is 14 residues long. V was clipped by 6 bases and J by 3 bases; unmatched bases: 7. CDR1 and CDR2 from the germline V gene are ENHRY and SYGVKD. CDR3 loop: CAISDGTGNYEQYF. The CDR3 bases are TGTGCCATCAGCGACGGGACAGGAAACTACGAGCAGTACTTC.

The rearrangement links TRBV5-4 to TRBJ1-3; TRBD1 agrees at 7 bases. This CDR3 is built from 16 residues. Germline V lookup: CDR1 SGHNT, CDR2 YYREEE (reference sequence). V lost 4 bases and J lost 0; bases outside the gene matches: 7. The CDR3 region has the DNA TGTGCCAGCAGCGGTCTCGACAGGGACTCTGGAAACACCATATATTTT. It specifies CASSGLDRDSGNTIYF.

The chain uses TRBV4-3 and TRBJ2-3, with 8 bases that match TRBD1. CDR1 and CDR2 from the germline V gene are LGHNA and YSLEER. V lost 1 base to trimming and J lost 6 bases; unmatched junction nucleotides: 6. The CDR3 spans 15 residues. CDR3 sequence (DNA): TGCGCCAGCAGCCAAGGCACAGGGGGACGGGATACGCAGTATTTT. Residues: CASSQGTGGRDTQYF.